These T cell receptor beta chains were read from a single sample in a study of cytotoxic CD8 clonotypes in ibrutinib-treated CLL. Only in-frame clones appear in the TCRdb table, and some are missing; sequencing was by immunoSEQ multiplex PCR. The sample records around 130,000 clones, 80% to 90% being singletons. The sample consisted of PBMCs, taken after 24 months of ibrutinib treatment. These receptors originate from a human donor with chronic lymphocytic leukemia. The CDR3 runs from the conserved cysteine through the conserved F or W. The D gene is left open where the match is weak. Where a row states a size, it is once, few, many or the class of an expanded clone; other rows omit it.

cdr3_nt: TGTGCCAGCAGCCAAGAGTGGACAGGGGGCACAGATACGCAGTATTTT; cdr3_aa: CASSQEWTGGTDTQYF; v_call: TRBV4-2; clone_size: NA; d_call: TRBD1; j_call: TRBJ2-3
cdr3_nt: TGTGCCAGCAGCGTAGACCGGTCCTTTTATGGCTACACCTTC; cdr3_aa: CASSVDRSFYGYTF; v_call: TRBV9; clone_size: NA; d_call: NA; j_call: TRBJ1-2
cdr3_nt: TGCAGCGTTGAAGGGGCCCCCGGGACAGGGGGCTATGGCTACACCTTC; cdr3_aa: CSVEGAPGTGGYGYTF; v_call: TRBV29-1; clone_size: NA; d_call: TRBD1; j_call: TRBJ1-2
cdr3_nt: TGTGCCAGTAGTGGGACTTTGGGCGGCTACACCTTC; cdr3_aa: CASSGTLGGYTF; v_call: TRBV19; clone_size: NA; d_call: NA; j_call: TRBJ1-2
cdr3_nt: TGTGCCAGTAGTATCCCGCAGAACCAAGAGACCCAGTACTTC; cdr3_aa: CASSIPQNQETQYF; v_call: TRBV19; clone_size: once; d_call: NA; j_call: TRBJ2-5
cdr3_nt: TGTGCCAGCAGCTTATTCGGGGAGGTCGTCTATGGCTACACCTTC; cdr3_aa: CASSLFGEVVYGYTF; v_call: TRBV7-9; clone_size: NA; d_call: NA; j_call: TRBJ1-2
cdr3_nt: TGTGCCATCAGTCGGACGGAGACTAATGAAAAACTGTTTTTT; cdr3_aa: CAISRTETNEKLFF; v_call: TRBV10-3; clone_size: NA; d_call: NA; j_call: TRBJ1-4
cdr3_nt: TGTGCCAGCAGGGGAACCGGGACAGGGCTTTGGGAGACCCAGTACTTC; cdr3_aa: CASRGTGTGLWETQYF; v_call: TRBV2; clone_size: NA; d_call: TRBD1; j_call: TRBJ2-5
cdr3_nt: TGTGCCAGCAGCTCCTACCTCACAGATACGCAGTATTTT; cdr3_aa: CASSSYLTDTQYF; v_call: TRBV7-2; clone_size: NA; d_call: NA; j_call: TRBJ2-3
cdr3_nt: TGTGCCAGCAGCGCCCGAGGTCCGGGGCGGACTAGCGGTTACAATGAGCAGTTCTTC; cdr3_aa: CASSARGPGRTSGYNEQFF; v_call: TRBV9; clone_size: NA; d_call: TRBD2; j_call: TRBJ2-1
cdr3_nt: TGTGCCAGCTTCCGTCCACAAGCAGCGGGGGGCACAGATACGCAGTATTTT; cdr3_aa: CASFRPQAAGGTDTQYF; v_call: TRBV5-4; clone_size: NA; d_call: TRBD2; j_call: TRBJ2-3
cdr3_nt: TGTGCCAGCGGGGGGGGGTCACCCCTCCACTTT; cdr3_aa: CASGGGSPLHF; v_call: TRBV2; clone_size: NA; d_call: NA; j_call: TRBJ1-6
cdr3_nt: TGTGCCAGCAGTGAAGTGAGGACGAGCTATGGCTACACCTTC; cdr3_aa: CASSEVRTSYGYTF; v_call: TRBV6-1; clone_size: NA; d_call: NA; j_call: TRBJ1-2
cdr3_nt: TGTGCCAGTAGTATAGAAACGACAGGGAACTATGGCTACACCTTC; cdr3_aa: CASSIETTGNYGYTF; v_call: TRBV19; clone_size: NA; d_call: TRBD1; j_call: TRBJ1-2
cdr3_nt: TGCAGCGTTACCCCCGCTTCTCCCGACAGGGGTCCAGAGACCCAGTACTTC; cdr3_aa: CSVTPASPDRGPETQYF; v_call: TRBV29-1; clone_size: once; d_call: TRBD1; j_call: TRBJ2-5
cdr3_nt: TGTGCCAGCAACCAGTTTCGGACAGGGGGATATGGCTACACCTTC; cdr3_aa: CASNQFRTGGYGYTF; v_call: TRBV28; clone_size: NA; d_call: TRBD1; j_call: TRBJ1-2
cdr3_nt: TGTGCCACCGCCGGGACAGGGGGCGAAAAACTGTTTTTT; cdr3_aa: CATAGTGGEKLFF; v_call: TRBV7-9; clone_size: NA; d_call: TRBD1; j_call: TRBJ1-4
cdr3_nt: TGTGCCAGTAGTATCCCCGCTCGGGAGGGCTACACCTTC; cdr3_aa: CASSIPAREGYTF; v_call: TRBV19; clone_size: NA; d_call: NA; j_call: TRBJ1-2
cdr3_nt: TGTGCCAGCAGCTTGGACGTTAGAGCTCAAGAGACCCAGTACTTC; cdr3_aa: CASSLDVRAQETQYF; v_call: TRBV5-6; clone_size: NA; d_call: NA; j_call: TRBJ2-5
cdr3_nt: TGTGCCAGCAGCCAGGGACCGCAGCCCCAGCATTTT; cdr3_aa: CASSQGPQPQHF; v_call: TRBV28; clone_size: few; d_call: NA; j_call: TRBJ1-5
cdr3_nt: TGTGCCAGCAGCTTAGGCTTTTCGGGGGGCTACACCGGGGAGCTGTTTTTT; cdr3_aa: CASSLGFSGGYTGELFF; v_call: TRBV5-5; clone_size: NA; d_call: NA; j_call: TRBJ2-2
cdr3_nt: TGTGCCAGCAGCTGGGGGTCTCGTACGGGGTCACAAGAGACCCAGTACTTC; cdr3_aa: CASSWGSRTGSQETQYF; v_call: TRBV7-9; clone_size: NA; d_call: NA; j_call: TRBJ2-5
cdr3_nt: TGTGCCAGCAGCCCCCGGGACAGTTCCTACGAGCAGTACTTC; cdr3_aa: CASSPRDSSYEQYF; v_call: TRBV5-4; clone_size: NA; d_call: TRBD1; j_call: TRBJ2-7
cdr3_nt: TGTGCCAGCAGTTTCGGGGACAGGGGGCTAGGGGCCAACGTCCTGACTTTC; cdr3_aa: CASSFGDRGLGANVLTF; v_call: TRBV27; clone_size: NA; d_call: TRBD1; j_call: TRBJ2-6
cdr3_nt: TGTGCCAGCAGCCCCAGAGACAGGGACGGATCCGAAGCTTTCTTT; cdr3_aa: CASSPRDRDGSEAFF; v_call: TRBV5-4; clone_size: many; d_call: TRBD1; j_call: TRBJ1-1
cdr3_nt: TGTGCCAGCGGAAAACAGGGGGCTTCGGCTGAAGCTTTCTTT; cdr3_aa: CASGKQGASAEAFF; v_call: TRBV5-6; clone_size: NA; d_call: TRBD1; j_call: TRBJ1-1
cdr3_nt: TGTGCCAGCAGTTACTCTCTCAGTTTCGGCTACACCTTC; cdr3_aa: CASSYSLSFGYTF; v_call: TRBV6-5; clone_size: NA; d_call: NA; j_call: TRBJ1-2
cdr3_nt: TGTGCCAGCAGTTTTCCCACAGGAGGGGAAAAACTGTTTTTT; cdr3_aa: CASSFPTGGEKLFF; v_call: TRBV28; clone_size: NA; d_call: NA; j_call: TRBJ1-4
cdr3_nt: TGTGCCAGCAGCCCGGGGGGTCCCGACACCGGGGAGCTGTTTTTT; cdr3_aa: CASSPGGPDTGELFF; v_call: TRBV7-9; clone_size: NA; d_call: TRBD2; j_call: TRBJ2-2
cdr3_nt: TGCGCCAGCAGTTCAGGGGGCGGATGGAACACTGAAGCTTTCTTT; cdr3_aa: CASSSGGGWNTEAFF; v_call: TRBV5-1; clone_size: NA; d_call: TRBD1; j_call: TRBJ1-1
cdr3_nt: TGTGCCAGCAGACCACAGGGGACGGTCGCCGGGGAGCTGTTTTTT; cdr3_aa: CASRPQGTVAGELFF; v_call: TRBV6-5; clone_size: NA; d_call: TRBD1; j_call: TRBJ2-2
cdr3_nt: TGTGCCAGCAGTTACGGCGGTTCGCGAAACACCATATATTTT; cdr3_aa: CASSYGGSRNTIYF; v_call: TRBV6-5; clone_size: NA; d_call: NA; j_call: TRBJ1-3
cdr3_nt: TGTGCCAGCAGTACCACAGGGGGGGTAAACAATGAGCAGTTCTTC; cdr3_aa: CASSTTGGVNNEQFF; v_call: TRBV6-6; clone_size: NA; d_call: NA; j_call: TRBJ2-1
cdr3_nt: TGCGCCAGCAGCTTATCAAGGACCTACGAGCAGTACTTC; cdr3_aa: CASSLSRTYEQYF; v_call: TRBV5-1; clone_size: NA; d_call: NA; j_call: TRBJ2-7
cdr3_nt: TGTGCCAGCAGCGTCCCCAGCGGGGGGACCTACAATGAGCAGTTCTTC; cdr3_aa: CASSVPSGGTYNEQFF; v_call: TRBV4-2; clone_size: NA; d_call: TRBD2; j_call: TRBJ2-1
cdr3_nt: TGTGCCAGCAGTGGAGTTATGTTGGGGTCGGGGGAGACCCAGTACTTC; cdr3_aa: CASSGVMLGSGETQYF; v_call: TRBV25-1; clone_size: NA; d_call: NA; j_call: TRBJ2-5
cdr3_nt: TGTGCCAGTTCCACATATCCGGGACAATCCTCGAACACCGGGGAGCTGTTTTTT; cdr3_aa: CASSTYPGQSSNTGELFF; v_call: TRBV19; clone_size: NA; d_call: NA; j_call: TRBJ2-2
cdr3_nt: TGTGCCAGCAGCTTAGAGGGGCAGGGACCTGAAAAACTGTTTTTT; cdr3_aa: CASSLEGQGPEKLFF; v_call: TRBV7-8; clone_size: NA; d_call: NA; j_call: TRBJ1-4
cdr3_nt: TGTGCCAGCTCACCACCGGGACCGTTAGGGAAACTGTTTTTT; cdr3_aa: CASSPPGPLGKLFF; v_call: TRBV18; clone_size: NA; d_call: NA; j_call: TRBJ1-4
cdr3_nt: TGTGCCAGCAGTTTAGGGGCTTCCCCCGGCGCAGAGACCCAGTACTTC; cdr3_aa: CASSLGASPGAETQYF; v_call: TRBV28; clone_size: NA; d_call: NA; j_call: TRBJ2-5
cdr3_nt: TGTGCCAGCAGCTTAGGGCGTTTTACTAATGAAAAACTGTTTTTT; cdr3_aa: CASSLGRFTNEKLFF; v_call: TRBV7-4; clone_size: NA; d_call: NA; j_call: TRBJ1-4
cdr3_nt: TGCGCCAGCAGCTTTACAGGGGGCGGCCCCCCCTTATTAGACAAAAACATTCAGTACTTC; cdr3_aa: CASSFTGGGPPLLDKNIQYF; v_call: TRBV5-1; clone_size: NA; d_call: TRBD1; j_call: TRBJ2-4
cdr3_nt: TGCGCCAGCAGCCAAGGGTTAGTAGCTGCCTACAATGAGCAGTTCTTC; cdr3_aa: CASSQGLVAAYNEQFF; v_call: TRBV4-3; clone_size: NA; d_call: NA; j_call: TRBJ2-1
cdr3_nt: TGTGCCAGCAGTATCAACAGCAATCAGCCCCAGCATTTT; cdr3_aa: CASSINSNQPQHF; v_call: TRBV27; clone_size: few; d_call: NA; j_call: TRBJ1-5
cdr3_nt: TGTGCCAGCAGCTCAACAGGGTTCAGTACCTACGAGCAGTACTTC; cdr3_aa: CASSSTGFSTYEQYF; v_call: TRBV7-2; clone_size: NA; d_call: NA; j_call: TRBJ2-7
cdr3_nt: TGTGCCAGCAGCTTTGGGCAGGGCACCGGGGAGCTGTTTTTT; cdr3_aa: CASSFGQGTGELFF; v_call: TRBV5-6; clone_size: NA; d_call: NA; j_call: TRBJ2-2
cdr3_nt: TGTGCCAGCGGTGAGGTCCGGGGCGGGGAGCTGTTTTTT; cdr3_aa: CASGEVRGGELFF; v_call: TRBV2; clone_size: NA; d_call: NA; j_call: TRBJ2-2
cdr3_nt: TGTGCCAGCGGGGGACAGGGGGCGTTCCACGAGCAGTACTTC; cdr3_aa: CASGGQGAFHEQYF; v_call: TRBV2; clone_size: once; d_call: TRBD1; j_call: TRBJ2-7
cdr3_nt: TGTGCCAGCAGCTTAGGCTTTGGGGCAGGCCAACGCGTTCGATGGGAGACCCAGTACTTC; cdr3_aa: CASSLGFGAGQRVRWETQYF; v_call: TRBV7-6; clone_size: NA; d_call: NA; j_call: TRBJ2-5
cdr3_nt: TGTGCCAGCAGCTTAACGGTCACAGATACGCAGTATTTT; cdr3_aa: CASSLTVTDTQYF; v_call: TRBV11-2; clone_size: NA; d_call: NA; j_call: TRBJ2-3
cdr3_nt: TGTGCCAGCTCACTCCAACAGGTTTCGAACCCTATGAACACTGAAGCTTTCTTT; cdr3_aa: CASSLQQVSNPMNTEAFF; v_call: TRBV18; clone_size: NA; d_call: NA; j_call: TRBJ1-1
cdr3_nt: TGTGCCAGCAGCTTAGTCGGGGGAGGCGGGGAGCTGTTTTTT; cdr3_aa: CASSLVGGGGELFF; v_call: TRBV7-8; clone_size: NA; d_call: NA; j_call: TRBJ2-2
cdr3_nt: TGTGCCAGCAAAACGGGGGCCGTCACAGATACGCAGTATTTT; cdr3_aa: CASKTGAVTDTQYF; v_call: TRBV6-5; clone_size: NA; d_call: NA; j_call: TRBJ2-3
cdr3_nt: TGTGCCAGCAGCCGGTCGGGGGGGCCCTACGAGCAGTACTTC; cdr3_aa: CASSRSGGPYEQYF; v_call: TRBV7-2; clone_size: NA; d_call: TRBD2; j_call: TRBJ2-7